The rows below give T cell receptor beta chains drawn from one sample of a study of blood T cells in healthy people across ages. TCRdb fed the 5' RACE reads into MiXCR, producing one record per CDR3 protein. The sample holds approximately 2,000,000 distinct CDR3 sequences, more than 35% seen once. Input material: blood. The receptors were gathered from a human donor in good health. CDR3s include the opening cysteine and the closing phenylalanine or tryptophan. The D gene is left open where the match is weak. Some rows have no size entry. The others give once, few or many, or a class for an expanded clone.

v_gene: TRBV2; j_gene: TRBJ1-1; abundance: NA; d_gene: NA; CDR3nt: TGTGCCAGCAGTGAAGAGGGAGTTGAAGCTTTCTTT; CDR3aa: CASSEEGVEAFF
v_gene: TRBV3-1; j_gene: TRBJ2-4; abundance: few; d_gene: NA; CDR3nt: TGTGCCAGCAGCCAAGATATAGAGGGTCGGGTTTTAAACATTCAGTACTTC; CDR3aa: CASSQDIEGRVLNIQYF
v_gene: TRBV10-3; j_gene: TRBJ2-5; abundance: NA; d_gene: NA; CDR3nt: TGTGCCATCAGTGAAGGACGGGGGGCCTTCAATGAGCAGTACTTC; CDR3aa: CAISEGRGAFNEQYF
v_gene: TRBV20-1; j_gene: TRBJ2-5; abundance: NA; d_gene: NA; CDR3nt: TGCAGTGCCCGATCCCCCGAGACCCAGTACTTC; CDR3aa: CSARSPETQYF
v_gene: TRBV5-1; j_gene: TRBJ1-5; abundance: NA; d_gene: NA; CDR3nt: TGCGCCAGCAGCTTGGATGGCACCGATCAGCCCCAGCATTTT; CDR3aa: CASSLDGTDQPQHF
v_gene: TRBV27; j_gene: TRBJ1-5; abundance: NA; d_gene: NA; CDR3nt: TGTGCCAGCAGCACGGACATCCATCAGCCCCAGCATTTT; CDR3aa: CASSTDIHQPQHF
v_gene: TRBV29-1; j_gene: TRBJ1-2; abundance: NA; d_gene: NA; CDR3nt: TGCAGCGTTGTTGAAGGGGCAGACTATGGCTACACCTTC; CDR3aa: CSVVEGADYGYTF
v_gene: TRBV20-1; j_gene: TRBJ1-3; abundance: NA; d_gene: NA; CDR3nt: TGCAGTGCTAGAGCCCGTAAAGGTCCCGGAAACACCATATATTTT; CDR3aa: CSARARKGPGNTIYF
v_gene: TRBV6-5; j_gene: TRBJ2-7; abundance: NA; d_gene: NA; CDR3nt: TGTGCCAGCAGCACACGAGTTGGGTACGAGCAGTACTTC; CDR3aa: CASSTRVGYEQYF
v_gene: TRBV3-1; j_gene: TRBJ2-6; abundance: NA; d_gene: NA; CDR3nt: TGTGCCATCAGTGAGCCCACCAGCGGGGCCAACGTCCTGACTTTC; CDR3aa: CAISEPTSGANVLTF
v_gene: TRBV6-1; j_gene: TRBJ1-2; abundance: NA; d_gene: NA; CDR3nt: TGTGCCAGCAGTGGGACAGTTATTTATGGCTACACCTTC; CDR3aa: CASSGTVIYGYTF
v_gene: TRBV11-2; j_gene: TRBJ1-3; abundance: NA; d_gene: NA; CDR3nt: TGTGCCAGCAGCTCAGGCGTGGCGGGAAACACCATATATTTT; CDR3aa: CASSSGVAGNTIYF
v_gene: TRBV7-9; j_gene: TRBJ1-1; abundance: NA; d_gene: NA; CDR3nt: TGTGCCAGCAGCCCACCCGGTCTTCAGTACACTGAAGCTTTCTTT; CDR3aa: CASSPPGLQYTEAFF
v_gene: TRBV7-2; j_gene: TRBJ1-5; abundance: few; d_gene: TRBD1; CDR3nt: TGTGCTACAAGACAGGGGCCCAATCAGCCCCAGCATTTT; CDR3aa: CATRQGPNQPQHF
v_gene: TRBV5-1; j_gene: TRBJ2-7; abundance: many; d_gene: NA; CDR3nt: TGCGCCAGCAGCTTTAGGGCAAAATCCTACGAGCAGTACTTC; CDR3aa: CASSFRAKSYEQYF
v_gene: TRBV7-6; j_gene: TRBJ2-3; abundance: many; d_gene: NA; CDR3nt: TGTGCCAGCAGCTCAGTAGGGGATACGCAGTATTTT; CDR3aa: CASSSVGDTQYF
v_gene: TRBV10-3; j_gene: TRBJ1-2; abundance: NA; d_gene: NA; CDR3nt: TGTGCCATCAGTGAGTCTGCCAGCAGTCGGGGGCCATATGGCTACACCTTC; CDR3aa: CAISESASSRGPYGYTF
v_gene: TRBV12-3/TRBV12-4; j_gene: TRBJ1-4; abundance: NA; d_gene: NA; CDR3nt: TGTGCCACCAAACTCGGGACTGAGGAAAAACTGTTTTTT; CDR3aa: CATKLGTEEKLFF
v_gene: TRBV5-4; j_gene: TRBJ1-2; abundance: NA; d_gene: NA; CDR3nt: TGTGCCAGCAGCCATACCCAGGGGGGCTACACCTTC; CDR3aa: CASSHTQGGYTF
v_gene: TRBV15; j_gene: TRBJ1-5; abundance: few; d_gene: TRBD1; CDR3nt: TGTGCCACCAGCAGGGACAGGGGACTTGGGCAGCCCCAGCATTTT; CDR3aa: CATSRDRGLGQPQHF
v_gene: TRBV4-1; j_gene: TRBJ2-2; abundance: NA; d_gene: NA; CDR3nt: TGCGCCAGCAGCCAAGGATCCTACCAGGCCGGGGAGCTGTTTTTT; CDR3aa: CASSQGSYQAGELFF
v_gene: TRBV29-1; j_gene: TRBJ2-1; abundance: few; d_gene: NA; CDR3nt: TGCAGCGTTGACCCAAGGGGCGTGGGCTACAATGAGCAGTTCTTC; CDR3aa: CSVDPRGVGYNEQFF
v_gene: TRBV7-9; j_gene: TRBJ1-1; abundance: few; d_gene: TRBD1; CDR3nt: TGTGCCAGCAGCTTGGGACAGGGGACGGCTGAAGCTTTCTTT; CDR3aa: CASSLGQGTAEAFF
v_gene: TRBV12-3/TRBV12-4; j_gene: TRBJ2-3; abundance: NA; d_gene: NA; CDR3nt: TGTGCCAGCGGGCCCAGGGGGGGGAGCACAGATACGCAGTATTTT; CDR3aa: CASGPRGGSTDTQYF
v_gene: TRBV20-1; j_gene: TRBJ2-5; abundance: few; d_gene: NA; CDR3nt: TGCAGTCTGGACGGGGGCAACCAAGAGACCCAGTACTTC; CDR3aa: CSLDGGNQETQYF
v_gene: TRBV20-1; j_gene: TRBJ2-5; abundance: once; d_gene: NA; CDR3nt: TGCAGTGCAATGGACAGAGCGGAGACCCAGTACTTC; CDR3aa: CSAMDRAETQYF
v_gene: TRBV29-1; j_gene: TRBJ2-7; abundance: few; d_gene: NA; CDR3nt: TGCAGCGTTACGGGGACCGTCAATATCTACGAGCAGTACTTC; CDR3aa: CSVTGTVNIYEQYF
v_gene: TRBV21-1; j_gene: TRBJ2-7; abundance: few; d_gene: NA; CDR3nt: TGTGCCAGCACCAAAGATAGGACAGGGAACGACGAGCAGTACTTC; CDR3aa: CASTKDRTGNDEQYF
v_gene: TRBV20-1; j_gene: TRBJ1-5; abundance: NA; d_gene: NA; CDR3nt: TGCAGTGCCGCAGGGACTAGGGGGTTAGGCAATCAGCCCCAGCATTTT; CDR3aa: CSAAGTRGLGNQPQHF
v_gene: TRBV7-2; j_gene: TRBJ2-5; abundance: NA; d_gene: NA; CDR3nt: TGTGCCAGCAGCTTAATGGCCACGGGAAATGAGCAGTACTTC; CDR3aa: CASSLMATGNEQYF
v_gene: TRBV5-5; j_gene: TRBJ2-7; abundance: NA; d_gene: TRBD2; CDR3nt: TGTGCCAGCAGCAATAACAGACTAGCGGGGATCTCCTACGAGCAGTACTTC; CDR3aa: CASSNNRLAGISYEQYF
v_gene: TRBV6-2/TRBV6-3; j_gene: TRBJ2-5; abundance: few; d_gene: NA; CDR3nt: TGTGCCAGCTTGGGGATCCAAGAGACCCAGTACTTC; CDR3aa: CASLGIQETQYF
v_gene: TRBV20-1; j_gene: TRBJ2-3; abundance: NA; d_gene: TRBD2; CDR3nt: TGCAGTGCTAGTCAAAGCGGGGGGACAGATACGCAGTATTTT; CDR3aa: CSASQSGGTDTQYF
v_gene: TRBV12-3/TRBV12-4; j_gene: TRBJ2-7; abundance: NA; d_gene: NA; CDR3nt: TGTGCCAGCAGTGCTCCAGACAGAGACTACGAGCAGTACTTC; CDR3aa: CASSAPDRDYEQYF
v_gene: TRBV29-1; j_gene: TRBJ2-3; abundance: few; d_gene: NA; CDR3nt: TGCAGCGTTGCAGGGGACGTCCAGAGCACAGATACGCAGTATTTT; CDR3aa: CSVAGDVQSTDTQYF
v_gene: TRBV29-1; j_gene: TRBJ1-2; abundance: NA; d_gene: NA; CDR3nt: TGCAGGGGAGGGGGGGAGAACGGCTACACCTTC; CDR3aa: CRGGGENGYTF
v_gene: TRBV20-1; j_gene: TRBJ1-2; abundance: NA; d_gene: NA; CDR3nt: TGCAGTGCCATCTATGGCTACACCTTC; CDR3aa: CSAIYGYTF
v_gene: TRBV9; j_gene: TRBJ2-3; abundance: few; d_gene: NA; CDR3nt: TGTGCCAGCAGCGAGGAGGGGACCACAGATACGCAGTATTTT; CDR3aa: CASSEEGTTDTQYF
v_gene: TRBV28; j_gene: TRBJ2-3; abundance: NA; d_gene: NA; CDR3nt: TGTGCCAGCAGTTTATCCCAAATCCAGGGCGGCACAGATACGCAGTATTTT; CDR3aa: CASSLSQIQGGTDTQYF
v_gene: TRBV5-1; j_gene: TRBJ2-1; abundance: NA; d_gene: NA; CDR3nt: TGCGCCAGCAGCCCTGCGGAGCTACCTCCACAGTTCTTC; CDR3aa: CASSPAELPPQFF
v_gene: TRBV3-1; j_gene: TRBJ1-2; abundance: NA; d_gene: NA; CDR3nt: TGTGCCAGCAGCCAGGATTTCGGGACTGGAGGCTACACCTTC; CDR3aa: CASSQDFGTGGYTF